These 32 T cell receptor beta chains came from one sample sequenced in a study of T cell changes during pregnancy in multiple sclerosis. Method: immunoSEQ multiplex PCR; TCRdb's copy keeps in-frame clones and lacks some. The sample gives tens of thousands of clones, 75% to 90% of which show up once; approximately 1.2% is in the top ten. Sequenced material: CD4+ T cells from peripheral blood mononuclear cells, taken in the first trimester of pregnancy. These receptors came from a female donor in good health, enrolled as a control in a pregnancy study.

The chain couples TRBV27 to TRBJ2-2; TRBD2 matches 9 bases. In germline, CDR1 is MNHEY, CDR2 SMNVEV (reference sequence). V was clipped by 6 bases and J by 2 bases; unmatched bases: 10. CDR3 length: 17 residues. In DNA, the CDR3 is TGTGCCAGCAGCCAACCCCCTAGCGGGATAAACACCGGGGAGCTGTTTTTT. Amino acids: CASSQPPSGINTGELFF.

The chain uses TRBV6-1 and TRBJ2-7; D is possibly TRBD2 (5 bases). The CDR3 length is 14 residues. V lost 8 bases, J lost 3 bases, and 17 bases lay in between. Germline-derived CDR1 and CDR2 are MNHNS and SASEGT. Here the CDR3 reads CASGVGNRNYEQYF. Here the CDR3 DNA reads TGTGCCAGCGGGGTCGGGAACAGAAACTACGAGCAGTACTTC.

V is TRBV6-4 and J is TRBJ1-2; D may be TRBD1 (5 bases). The germline V gene encodes CDR1 MRHNA and CDR2 SNTAGT. V shed 2 bases and J shed 8 bases, with 15 bases lying between them. The CDR3 consists of 14 residues. CDR3 residues: CASSDGAAMGGYTF. The CDR3 DNA sequence: TGTGCCAGCAGTGACGGGGCCGCGATGGGGGGCTACACCTTC.

The genes are TRBV25-1 and TRBJ2-7, with a possible D match to TRBD1 (7 bases). Trimming stripped 3 bases from V and 4 bases from J, with 13 bases between. Germline V gives CDR1 MGHDK, CDR2 SYGVNS. The CDR3 is 14 amino acids. In DNA form, the CDR3 reads TGTGCCAGCAGTGAGGAGGGCAGGGGGTACGAGCAGTACTTC. It codes for CASSEEGRGYEQYF.

The rearrangement joins TRBV2 to TRBJ2-7, with D maybe TRBD2 (6 bases). Germline CDR1 SNHLY, CDR2 FYNNEI. The CDR3 sequence is 14 residues long. Deletions cut 4 bases from V and 6 bases from J, with 16 bases between. The CDR3 sequence is CASSVVREVGEQYF. CDR3 coding DNA: TGTGCCAGCAGTGTCGTCAGGGAGGTAGGCGAGCAGTACTTC. Full variable domain (missing parts from reference TRBV2 and TRBJ2-7): EPEVTQTPSHQVTQMGQEVILRCVPISNHLYFYWYRQILGQKVEFLVSFYNNEISEKSEIFDDQFSVERPDGSNFTLKIRSTKLEDSAMYFCASSVVREVGEQYFGPGTRLTVT.

The chain uses TRBV18 and TRBJ1-2; TRBD1 might be the D (6 bases). CDR3 length equals 13 residues. Trimming removed 2 bases from V and 4 bases from J, with 8 bases in between. Germline V gives CDR1 KGHSH, CDR2 LQKENI. The chain's CDR3 is CASSPKGGYGYTF. The CDR3 coding sequence is TGTGCCAGCTCACCAAAAGGGGGCTATGGCTACACCTTC.

This sequence joins TRBV28 and TRBJ1-5; 8 positions agree with TRBD1. With V trimmed by 7 bases and J by 7 bases, 6 bases remained unmatched. The CDR3 consists of 13 residues. Germline V lookup: CDR1 MDHEN, CDR2 SYDVKM. The CDR3 nucleotides read TGTGCCAGCAAGATCGACAGGGGCCAGCCCCAGCATTTT. Its translation: CASKIDRGQPQHF.

V gene TRBV28 combines with J gene TRBJ2-1; a possible D gene is TRBD1 (6 bases). CDR3 length: 12 amino acids. Trimming shortened V by 4 bases and J by 10 bases, and 11 bases separated the two germline ends. From germline, CDR1 is MDHEN and CDR2 SYDVKM. As DNA, the CDR3 is TGTGCCAGCAGTTCAGGACAGCCCGAGCAGTTCTTC. Its translation is CASSSGQPEQFF. Full variable domain (remainder filled in from reference TRBV28 and TRBJ2-1): DVKVTQSSRYLVKRTGEKVFLECVQDMDHENMFWYRQDPGLGLRLIYFSYDVKMKEKGDIPEGYSVSREKKERFSLILESASTNQTSMYLCASSSGQPEQFFGPGTRLTVL.

This chain uses TRBV7-2 with TRBJ2-1, with TRBD1 matching over 10 bases. The CDR3 consists of 18 residues. Germline V CDR1 and CDR2: SGHTA, FQGNSA. V shed 3 bases and J 7 bases; nucleotides not matched to a gene: 15. CDR3: CASSLIPPGQGVGNEQFF. The CDR3 DNA is TGTGCCAGCAGCTTGATCCCCCCAGGACAGGGGGTAGGAAATGAGCAGTTCTTC.

The chain uses TRBV2 and TRBJ1-5; 8 bases align to TRBD1. Germline-derived CDR1 and CDR2 are SNHLY and FYNNEI. The junction had 7 bases not matched to a gene; V was cut back by 6 bases and J by 6 bases. This CDR3 has 14 amino acids. The DNA for the CDR3 is TGTGCCAGCAGGTTGGACAGGGTAGGTCAGCCCCAGCATTTT. Translating gives CASRLDRVGQPQHF.

The V call is TRBV9, the J call TRBJ2-3; tentative D call: TRBD2 (6 bases). CDR1 is SGDLS, CDR2 YYNGEE, per germline. The length of the CDR3 is 15 residues. V was clipped by 4 bases and J by 5 bases, with 17 bases between them. The CDR3 sequence: CASSPLGGRGDTQYF. The CDR3 DNA is TGTGCCAGCAGCCCCCTTGGAGGGCGGGGAGATACGCAGTATTTT.

The rearrangement uses TRBV27 and TRBJ2-2; 14 positions agree with TRBD2. V lost 3 bases to trimming and J lost 7 bases; unmatched junction nucleotides: 16. Germline V gene sequence: CDR1 MNHEY, CDR2 SMNVEV (reference sequence). The CDR3 runs to 20 residues. The CDR3 loop is CASSFYPGLAGGPSGGELFF. The CDR3 nucleotides are TGTGCCAGCAGTTTTTACCCCGGACTAGCGGGAGGACCGTCGGGCGGGGAGCTGTTTTTT.

The chain couples TRBV7-2 to TRBJ2-1; perhaps TRBD1 as D (6 bases). Per the germline V gene, CDR1 is SGHTA and CDR2 is FQGNSA. The CDR3 is made up of 12 amino acids. V lost 2 bases, J lost 7 bases, and 6 bases lay in between. Here the CDR3 DNA reads TGTGCCAGCAGCTTAACAGGGAATGAGCAGTTCTTC. Amino acids: CASSLTGNEQFF.

This chain joins TRBV7-8 and TRBJ2-1; weak D call: TRBD1 (5 bases). V lost 5 bases and J 8 bases, leaving 13 bases between the germline ends. Germline CDR1 reads SGHVS; CDR2 reads FQNEAQ. The CDR3 spans 13 residues. Written as DNA, the CDR3 is TGTGCCAGCAGCCCGCTGCAGGGCGATGAGCAGTTCTTC. Amino acid sequence: CASSPLQGDEQFF.

V and J are TRBV10-3 and TRBJ2-1, with D possibly matching TRBD2 (5 bases). Germline CDR1 and CDR2: ENHRY and SYGVKD. The length of the CDR3 is 16 residues. With 0 bases removed from V and 8 bases from J, the gap between germline ends came to 17 bases. The chain's CDR3 is CAISESGGPKGDEQFF. The CDR3 region has the DNA TGTGCCATCAGTGAGTCTGGAGGCCCTAAGGGAGATGAGCAGTTCTTC.

The V gene is TRBV27, the J gene TRBJ2-3; D gene ambiguous. V lost 4 bases, J lost 1 base, and 12 bases lay in between. The CDR3 totals 15 residues. Germline V gene sequence: CDR1 MNHEY, CDR2 SMNVEV (reference sequence). CDR3 nucleotide sequence: TGTGCCAGCAGTTCCCGACTCTTGGGCACAGATACGCAGTATTTT. Its translation: CASSSRLLGTDTQYF.

The table lists this clone with a few counts. The chain couples TRBV5-4 to TRBJ1-2; D is possibly TRBD1 (5 bases). V lost 1 base to trimming and J lost 4 bases, with 8 bases between them. Per the germline V gene, CDR1 is SGHNT and CDR2 is YYREEE (reference sequence). This CDR3 has 13 residues. The chain's CDR3 is CASSLRGSYGYTF. The CDR3 DNA reads as TGTGCCAGCAGCTTGAGGGGTAGCTATGGCTACACCTTC.

The chain carries TRBV29-1 and TRBJ1-2; 9 bases line up with TRBD1. Germline V gene data show CDR1 as SQVTM and CDR2 as ANQGSEA. The CDR3 spans 13 residues. Losses at the gene ends were 3 bases for V and 5 bases for J; bases not matched to a gene: 4. DNA of the CDR3: TGCAGCGTTGATACCGGGACAGGGTATGGCTACACCTTC. This gives the protein CSVDTGTGYGYTF.

This chain uses TRBV27 with TRBJ1-1; 8 nucleotides agree with TRBD1. Germline V lookup: CDR1 MNHEY, CDR2 SMNVEV (reference sequence). V was clipped by 5 bases and J by 0 bases; unmatched bases: 8. The CDR3 loop spans 16 amino acids. DNA for the CDR3: TGTGCCAGCAGTCCGCGACAGGGGATCATGAACACTGAAGCTTTCTTT. It specifies CASSPRQGIMNTEAFF.

The gene calls are TRBV18 and TRBJ2-5; TRBD1 matches 11 bases. Trimming removed 3 bases from V and 4 bases from J; junction bases left unmatched: 7. In germline, CDR1 is KGHSH, CDR2 LQKENI. There are 16 residues in the CDR3. DNA for the CDR3: TGTGCCAGCTCACCCACCGGGACAGGGGGTACAGAGACCCAGTACTTC. Its protein product is CASSPTGTGGTETQYF.

The chain recombines TRBV19 with TRBJ1-4; D may be TRBD1 (6 bases). The length of the CDR3 is 17 residues. Germline CDR1 reads LNHDA; CDR2 reads SQIVND (reference sequence). V dropped 1 base and J dropped 4 bases, with 16 bases sitting between them. In nucleotides, the CDR3 is TGTGCCAGTAGTATAGTGGACAGCGGGGGGTATAATGAAAAACTGTTTTTT. This codes for CASSIVDSGGYNEKLFF.

The V call is TRBV19, the J call TRBJ2-3; D is undetermined. CDR3 size: 12 residues. V lost 9 bases and J 5 bases, leaving 12 bases between the germline ends. The V gene's germline CDR1 is LNHDA and CDR2 SQIVND (reference sequence). As DNA, the CDR3 is TGTGCCAGCCTGTCCCAGGAAGATACGCAGTATTTT. It yields the protein CASLSQEDTQYF.

The CDR3 is CAISEGQAANEKLFF. As DNA, the CDR3 is TGTGCCATCAGTGAGGGACAGGCTGCTAATGAAAAACTGTTTTTT. The V gene is TRBV10-3, the J gene TRBJ1-4; 7 bases match TRBD1. The CDR3 runs 15 residues. The V and J ends lost 2 bases and 3 bases, in that order; junction bases with no gene match: 3. The germline gives CDR1 ENHRY, CDR2 SYGVKD.

This rearrangement joins TRBV28 to TRBJ1-2, with a tentative D call TRBD1 (5 bases). The CDR3 contains 12 residues. The germline CDR1 and CDR2 sequences are MDHEN and SYDVKM. Trimming pared 8 bases from V and 4 bases from J, leaving 11 bases between. The CDR3 sequence: CASGRQTYGYTF. The CDR3 bases are TGTGCCAGCGGTAGACAGACCTATGGCTACACCTTC.

V is TRBV14 and J is TRBJ2-1; 12 positions match TRBD2. V gave up 4 bases and J gave up 4 bases; unmatched junction bases: 5. The V gene's germline CDR1 is SGHDN and CDR2 FVKESK. The CDR3 has 16 amino acids. This chain's CDR3 is CASSPILAGGYNEQFF. The CDR3 nucleotides are TGTGCCAGCAGCCCGATACTAGCGGGAGGTTACAATGAGCAGTTCTTC.

This sequence joins TRBV6-4 and TRBJ1-5, with a weak D call TRBD1 (6 bases). The CDR3 contains 16 residues. The V gene's germline CDR1 is MRHNA and CDR2 SNTAGT. Deletions cut 6 bases from V and 2 bases from J, with 17 bases between. CDR3 loop: CASSRLETGGNQPQHF. CDR3 DNA: TGTGCCAGCAGCCGTCTTGAGACAGGTGGCAATCAGCCCCAGCATTTT.

This chain connects TRBV9 to TRBJ1-1; D ambiguous. This CDR3 is built from 18 residues. V lost 1 base and J lost 4, with 23 bases in between. CDR1 is SGDLS and CDR2 is YYNGEE in the germline V gene. The CDR3 loop is CASSVIAPAGREITEAFF. The CDR3 nucleotides are TGTGCCAGCAGCGTAATTGCCCCGGCAGGCAGAGAGATCACTGAAGCTTTCTTT.

The genes are TRBV18 and TRBJ1-2; 8 bases fit TRBD1. CDR3 size: 15 residues. From germline, CDR1 is KGHSH and CDR2 LQKENI. V was clipped by 2 bases and J by 4 bases; unmatched bases: 6. The CDR3 DNA is TGTGCCAGCTCACCAGACAGGGGATCGGTCTATGGCTACACCTTC. It yields the protein CASSPDRGSVYGYTF.

This clone has just one count. The chain joins TRBV6-1 to TRBJ2-1, with D possibly matching TRBD1 (8 bases). V lost 1 base and J 5 bases, leaving 21 bases between the germline ends. The CDR3 runs to 18 residues. The germline CDR1 and CDR2 sequences are MNHNS and SASEGT. CDR3 amino acids: CASSEGGFDRGGHNEQFF. The CDR3 region has the DNA TGTGCCAGCAGTGAAGGGGGTTTTGACAGGGGAGGGCACAATGAGCAGTTCTTC.

The chain has TRBV14 and TRBJ1-2; no clear D gene. Germline loops: CDR1 SGHDN, CDR2 FVKESK. The CDR3 totals 13 residues. Trimming took 1 base from V and 8 from J, leaving 11 bases between them. As DNA, the CDR3 is TGTGCCAGCAGCCAAGTAGAGTCTTTGGGCTACACCTTC. This translates into CASSQVESLGYTF.

The chain employs TRBV5-4 and TRBJ2-5, with TRBD2 matching over 14 bases. This CDR3 is 15 amino acids long. With 4 bases clipped from V and 2 bases from J, the junction kept 1 base outside the gene matches. The V gene's germline CDR1 is SGHNT and CDR2 YYREEE (reference sequence). DNA of the CDR3: TGTGCCAGCAGCCGACTAGCGGGAGGGCAAGAGACCCAGTACTTC. Translation: CASSRLAGGQETQYF.

The gene calls are TRBV15 and TRBJ2-2; 10 bases fit TRBD2. The CDR3 contains 15 residues. V trimming: 4 bases; J trimming: 4 bases; junction bases outside the gene matches: 3. Germline CDR1 is LNHNV and CDR2 is YYDKDF (reference sequence). The CDR3 sequence: CATSKRTSGTGELFF. CDR3 coding DNA: TGTGCCACCAGCAAGAGGACTAGCGGCACCGGGGAGCTGTTTTTT.